This T cell receptor beta chain is from a study of cytomegalovirus exposure and HLA in healthy donors. CDR3 length equals 15 residues. The V end was cut by 1 base, the J end by 1 base, with 9 bases between. Germline V CDR1 and CDR2: SGHTA, FQGNSA. PCR was performed using 60 Vbeta and 13 Jbeta primers. Only in-frame clones appear in the TCRdb table, and some are missing; sequencing was by immunoSEQ multiplex PCR. The sample has 190,000 or so clones; the top ten hold 0.74%. Sequences were obtained from PBMCs. V gene TRBV7-2 combines with J gene TRBJ2-3, with D maybe TRBD1 (5 bases). The TCR originated in a boy aged 10-17 years in good health and CMV-seronegative. CDR3 region: CASSLVGVRTDTQYF. For the CDR3, the DNA is TGTGCCAGCAGCTTAGTAGGGGTGCGCACAGATACGCAGTATTTT.